This T cell receptor beta chain was obtained from a study of blood T cell repertoires in COVID-19. Libraries were prepared by immunoSEQ multiplex PCR; TCRdb keeps only in-frame clonotypes and omits some of them. The sample carries 55,000 to 95,000 clones, roughly four fifths recorded once. CDR1 and CDR2 (germline): LNHDA, SQIVND (reference sequence). V lost 2 bases to trimming and J lost 1 base; unmatched junction nucleotides: 4. The CDR3 has 15 amino acids. The sequence derives from a woman aged 55-70 years with acute or convalescent COVID-19. What was sequenced was peripheral blood. The J gene is TRBJ1-1, the V gene TRBV19, with TRBD1 matching 7 bases. CDR3 bases: TGTGCCAGTAGTATAACAGGGGCGGCGAACACTGAAGCTTTCTTT. It yields the protein CASSITGAANTEAFF.